The 10 T cell receptor beta chains listed next were all sequenced from one sample in a study of T cell responses to AZD1222 COVID-19 vaccine. Using immunoSEQ multiplex PCR, the repertoire was profiled, and TCRdb retains in-frame clones only, with some absent. The data hold roughly 120,000 clones, with around 88% observed a single time. The sample here was peripheral blood, taken on day 0 of AZD1222 vaccination. These receptors were collected from an adult in good health.

This chain connects TRBV7-6 to TRBJ2-2; unclear D gene. Trimming took 5 bases from V and 5 from J, leaving 15 bases between them. The length of the CDR3 is 15 residues. Looked up from germline, CDR1 is SGHVS and CDR2 is FNYEAQ. The CDR3 nucleotides are TGTGCCAGCAGCCCAATAGTAGGTGGGACCGGGGAGCTGTTTTTT. It yields the protein CASSPIVGGTGELFF.

This chain connects TRBV5-6 to TRBJ2-5, with TRBD2 identical over 8 bases. Germline assignment: CDR1 SGHDT and CDR2 YYEEEE. The CDR3 loop spans 15 amino acids. The junction had 4 bases not matched to a gene; V was cut back by 1 base and J by 2 bases. As DNA, the CDR3 is TGTGCCAGCAGCTTGCGACTAGCGCAACAAGAGACCCAGTACTTC. Its translation: CASSLRLAQQETQYF.

A few counts support this clone. The rearrangement joins TRBV9 to TRBJ1-5; 8 bases are a match to TRBD1. The germline CDR1 and CDR2 sequences are SGDLS and YYNGEE. The CDR3 has 14 residues. V lost 4 bases and J lost 5; bases outside the gene matches: 5. The CDR3 sequence: CASSNDRGDQPQHF. In DNA form, the CDR3 reads TGTGCCAGCAGCAATGACAGGGGAGATCAGCCCCAGCATTTT.

This chain uses TRBV7-2 with TRBJ2-3; the match to TRBD2 covers 8 bases. CDR1 and CDR2 from the germline V gene are SGHTA and FQGNSA. The CDR3 is made up of 16 amino acids. The V segment lost 1 base and the J segment 2 bases; nucleotides outside the gene matches: 5. In DNA, the CDR3 is TGTGCCAGCAGCTTAGTTCCAGCGGGGGTCACAGATACGCAGTATTTT. As protein: CASSLVPAGVTDTQYF.

V and J are TRBV7-9 and TRBJ1-5; 9 bases match TRBD1. The CDR3 is 14 residues long. Germline CDR1 SEHNR, CDR2 FQNEAQ (reference sequence). J was trimmed by 4 bases and V by 5 bases; bases with no gene match: 3. The DNA for the CDR3 is TGTGCCAGCAGCCGGACAGGGGAGAATCAGCCCCAGCATTTT. Translated, it gives CASSRTGENQPQHF.

This rearrangement joins TRBV4-2 to TRBJ2-2; D gene uncertain. CDR1 and CDR2 (germline): LGHNA, YNFKEQ. The CDR3 length is 14 residues. The ends were cut back, 8 bases at V and 0 bases at J, with 10 bases in the middle. The CDR3 DNA reads TGTGCCAGCCGCCCGGACGCGAACACCGGGGAGCTGTTTTTT. It translates to CASRPDANTGELFF.

The chain uses TRBV7-3 and TRBJ2-2; 9 bases are shared with TRBD2. CDR1 and CDR2 from the germline V gene are SGHTA and FQGTGA. The ends lost 4 bases at V and 2 bases at J; junction bases unmatched: 5. This CDR3 is 16 amino acids long. The CDR3 coding sequence is TGTGCCAGCAGCTCGTATAGCGGGAGTAACACCGGGGAGCTGTTTTTT. Amino acid sequence: CASSSYSGSNTGELFF.

The chain is built from TRBV11-1 and TRBJ2-7, with 7 bases fitting TRBD1. With 3 bases clipped from V and 5 bases from J, the junction kept 7 bases outside the gene matches. Germline loops: CDR1 SGHAT, CDR2 FQDESV (reference sequence). There are 14 residues in the CDR3. The CDR3 is CASSFQTGLDEQYF. For the CDR3, the DNA is TGTGCCAGCAGCTTTCAGACAGGGCTGGACGAGCAGTACTTC.

The chain employs TRBV3-1 (or the pseudogene TRBV3-2) and TRBJ1-6; 7 bases are a match to TRBD1. Trimming at V came to 4 bases and at J to 9 bases, leaving 18 bases not matched to a gene. This CDR3 has 18 residues. The germline V gene encodes CDR1 LGHDT and CDR2 YNNKEL (reference sequence). This chain's CDR3 is CASSLGKVRGQVLSPLHF. The CDR3 nucleotides are TGTGCCAGCAGCCTCGGAAAGGTCCGTGGACAGGTTCTTTCACCCCTCCACTTT.

The rearrangement links TRBV6-1 to TRBJ2-5, with D uncertain. Trimming cost V 4 bases and J 4 bases, with 19 bases left between them. Germline V gives CDR1 MNHNS, CDR2 SASEGT. This CDR3 contains 16 residues. The chain's CDR3 is CASSVPRQVTIETQYF. CDR3 DNA sequence: TGTGCCAGCAGTGTCCCTCGGCAGGTGACCATAGAGACCCAGTACTTC.